These T cell receptor beta chains were read from a single sample in a study of blood T cell repertoires in COVID-19. Profiled with immunoSEQ multiplex PCR; TCRdb holds only in-frame clones, not every one. The sample shows a few hundred thousand clones, 85% to 90% of them seen only once. Material for sequencing was peripheral blood. The receptors derive from a man aged 45-60 years with acute or convalescent COVID-19. CDR3s include the opening cysteine and the closing phenylalanine or tryptophan. The order of the fields is V gene, J gene, clone size, D gene, CDR3 DNA, CDR3 protein. A D gene is named only where the DNA matches it firmly. Clone size, where shown, is once, few, many, or a class for clones that have expanded.

TRBV27	TRBJ1-5	few	TRBD1	TGTGCCAGCACCTTCAGACAGGGGGCCAGTGCCCAGCCCCAGCATTTT	CASTFRQGASAQPQHF
TRBV12-3/TRBV12-4	TRBJ1-4	-	-	TGTGCCAGCAGTTTACGGACTAATGAAAAACTGTTTTTT	CASSLRTNEKLFF
TRBV2	TRBJ1-5	-	-	TGTGCCAGCAGGACGAGGGTTGGGAGCAATCAGCCCCAGCATTTT	CASRTRVGSNQPQHF
TRBV18	TRBJ1-4	-	TRBD1	TGTGCCAGCTCGCAAACAGGGGGCAGCGGAGAAAAACTGTTTTTT	CASSQTGGSGEKLFF
TRBV2	TRBJ1-1	-	TRBD1	TGTGCCAGCAGCATGGACAGGGGTGAAGCTTTCTTT	CASSMDRGEAFF
TRBV11-2	TRBJ1-1	-	-	TGTGCCAGCAGTTATACGTCGGGGGAAGCTTTCTTT	CASSYTSGEAFF
TRBV6-1	TRBJ1-2	-	-	TGTGCCAGCAGTGAACCATCCCGGGGATGGTACCTTCCTTATGGCTACACCTTC	CASSEPSRGWYLPYGYTF
TRBV7-2	TRBJ2-1	-	TRBD2	TGTGCCAGCAGCTCAACGGGACTAGCATTGGATGAGCAGTTCTTC	CASSSTGLALDEQFF
TRBV30	TRBJ1-1	few	TRBD1	TGTGCCTGCCGACAGGGGCGGCGGAACACTGAAGCTTTCTTT	CACRQGRRNTEAFF
TRBV12-3/TRBV12-4	TRBJ2-1	-	TRBD1	TGTGCCAGCAGTCGGACAGGGGTCAATGAGCAGTTCTTC	CASSRTGVNEQFF
TRBV6-6	TRBJ1-5	once	-	TGTGCCAGCAGGGCCCTCGGAGGGGGCAATCAGCCCCAGCATTTT	CASRALGGGNQPQHF
TRBV30	TRBJ1-1	-	-	TGTGCCTCGCACTACCGGCGGGGGGGTACTGAAGCTTTCTTT	CASHYRRGGTEAFF
TRBV19	TRBJ1-5	-	TRBD1	TGTGCCAGTAGTCTTACAGGGGATCAGCCCCAGCATTTT	CASSLTGDQPQHF
TRBV5-4	TRBJ1-3	-	-	TGTGCCAGCAGCCCCGGACAGCGCTCTGGAAACACCATATATTTT	CASSPGQRSGNTIYF
TRBV3-1/TRBV3-2	TRBJ1-1	-	-	TGTGCCAGCAGCCTCTCCCGCTCAGGGCGAGCTTTCTTT	CASSLSRSGRAFF
TRBV10-3	TRBJ1-1	-	TRBD1	TGTGCCATCAGTGGACAGGGGGGGGACACTGAAGCTTTCTTT	CAISGQGGDTEAFF
TRBV5-1	TRBJ2-3	-	-	TGCGCCAGCAGCTTGAGGGGGGGCCGGCCAGATACGCAGTATTTT	CASSLRGGRPDTQYF
TRBV5-1	TRBJ1-2	-	-	TGCGCCAGCAGCAGATACCCGACCGGGCCCGGAGGCTTTGGCTACACCTTC	CASSRYPTGPGGFGYTF
TRBV7-9	TRBJ2-5	-	TRBD2	TGTGCCAGCAGAGGGAGCGGGGGGATCGAGACCCAGTACTTC	CASRGSGGIETQYF
TRBV4-1	TRBJ2-7	-	-	TGCGCCAGCAGCCAAGCTCCGGGACGGGGGACCTACGAGCAGTACTTC	CASSQAPGRGTYEQYF
TRBV9	TRBJ1-6	-	-	TGTGCCAGCAGCGTAGCTGAAGACAGAAATAATTCACCCCTCCACTTT	CASSVAEDRNNSPLHF
TRBV27	TRBJ2-3	-	-	TGTGCCAGCAGTTTAGGCCAGGTTCACACAGATACGCAGTATTTT	CASSLGQVHTDTQYF
TRBV12-5	TRBJ1-1	once	-	TGTGCTAGTGGTTTGGACGGTTTGAACACTGAAGCTTTCTTT	CASGLDGLNTEAFF
TRBV18	TRBJ1-1	-	TRBD1	TGTGCCAGCTCTCCGGACAGGGTGGCTGAAGCTTTCTTT	CASSPDRVAEAFF
TRBV27	TRBJ1-2	-	TRBD1	TGTGCCAGCAGTTCACGGACAGGGGGAGGCTATGGCTACACCTTC	CASSSRTGGGYGYTF
TRBV6-2/TRBV6-3	TRBJ2-5	-	TRBD1	TGTGCCAGCAGTTACTCGGGACAGCAAGAGACCCAGTACTTC	CASSYSGQQETQYF
TRBV18	TRBJ1-5	-	-	TGTGCCAGCTCACCAAGGGCTACAGGTCTAAATCAGCCCCAGCATTTT	CASSPRATGLNQPQHF
TRBV6-6	TRBJ1-5	few	-	TGTGCCAGCAGCCTCGATGGTAGTCAGCCCCAGCATTTT	CASSLDGSQPQHF
TRBV25-1	TRBJ2-1	many	TRBD2	TGTGCCAGCAGTGACCCGGGACTAGCAACCAATGAGCAGTTCTTC	CASSDPGLATNEQFF
TRBV19	TRBJ1-4	-	TRBD1	TGTGCCAGTAGTTCCCAGGGGGTGGCTAATGAAAAACTGTTTTTT	CASSSQGVANEKLFF
TRBV6-5	TRBJ1-4	-	-	TGTGCCAGCAGGATTAAGACAGATGAAAAACTGTTTTTT	CASRIKTDEKLFF
TRBV2	TRBJ2-7	-	TRBD2	TGTGCCAGCAGTGACCCCGGACTAGCGGGGAAGTCCTACGAGCAGTACTTC	CASSDPGLAGKSYEQYF
TRBV29-1	TRBJ1-5	-	-	TGCAGCGTTGAGACAGCGAATCAGCCCCAGCATTTT	CSVETANQPQHF
TRBV6-5	TRBJ1-1	-	-	TGTGCCAGCAGTTACGACTTAGGGGGCACTGAAGCTTTCTTT	CASSYDLGGTEAFF
TRBV15	TRBJ2-1	-	-	TGTGCCACCAGCAGAGATCCGGGGACCTACAATGAGCAGTTCTTC	CATSRDPGTYNEQFF
TRBV5-1	TRBJ1-2	-	-	TGCGCCAGCAGCCCAGAGGGGGACTATGGCTACACCTTC	CASSPEGDYGYTF
TRBV28	TRBJ1-1	-	-	TGTGCCAGCATCAAGCCCGGGGGATATGAAGCTTTCTTT	CASIKPGGYEAFF
TRBV3-1/TRBV3-2	TRBJ1-5	-	-	TGTGCCAGCAGCCCGGGGGGTGGCCTAAGCAATCAGCCCCAGCATTTT	CASSPGGGLSNQPQHF
TRBV4-1	TRBJ1-2	few	-	TGCGCCAGCAGCCAGGCAGGGGTTGTTAGCTATGGCTACACCTTC	CASSQAGVVSYGYTF
TRBV19	TRBJ2-1	-	TRBD2	TGTGCCAGTAGTATAGATCGGGGCGGGGGTTACAATGAGCAGTTCTTC	CASSIDRGGGYNEQFF
TRBV7-2	TRBJ1-6	-	-	TGTGCCAGCAGCGTACAGGGCCCACCCCTCCACTTT	CASSVQGPPLHF